Sequencing of this TCR beta chain was carried out in a study of T cell clonotyping in hematopoietic cell transplantation. CDR1 and CDR2 (germline): MNHEY, SVGAGI. This CDR3 is 15 amino acids long. V gave up 0 bases and J gave up 2 bases, with 11 bases separating them. TCRdb's table, derived via immunoSEQ multiplex PCR, lists solely in-frame clones and lacks some. The sample has about 28,000 clones; 85% to 95% are singletons. Time point: recipient sample about 28 days before transplant, after cytoreduction. The rearrangement links TRBV6-5 to TRBJ2-7; D is perhaps TRBD2 (5 bases). The clonotype comes from a man aged 45-60 years with acute myeloid leukemia. Some clones in this sample may be carry-over from other donors' samples. The sequencing here drew on peripheral blood mononuclear cells, taken before stem cell transplant. For the CDR3, the DNA is TGTGCCAGCAGTTACTCCCCGGGGAGTCCCTACGAGCAGTACTTC. It encodes CASSYSPGSPYEQYF.